Here is one T cell receptor beta chain with its context. The antigen remains undetermined. Only in-frame clones appear in the TCRdb table, and some are missing; sequencing was by immunoSEQ multiplex PCR. The sample includes 90,000 to 150,000 clones, approximately 90% seen only once; the top ten take approximately 8.4%. The data were obtained in a study of T cell responses to AZD1222 COVID-19 vaccine. The overall study: Analysis merged second doses at about 4 or about 12 weeks.

Overall study findings and caveats: Just six AZD1222 recipients were seropositive at baseline. Spike-spanning, vaccine-associated CD4 TCRs were dominant at 160-218 and 743-854. Repertoire sampling occurred only after the peak T cell response.

Trimming took 0 bases from V and 5 from J; bases not matched to a gene: 4. The CDR3 runs 14 residues. Per germline, CDR1 SGHNT and CDR2 YYREEE (reference sequence). The sequence came from an adult in good health. Sequenced material: peripheral blood, taken on day 0 of AZD1222 vaccination. This sequence joins TRBV5-4 and TRBJ1-2, with TRBD1 matching over 7 bases. CDR3 amino acids: CASSLETGWYGYTF. The CDR3 nucleotides read TGTGCCAGCAGCTTGGAGACAGGGTGGTATGGCTACACCTTC. The full variable domain, its missing parts supplied by reference TRBV5-4 and TRBJ1-2, is ETGVTQSPTHLIKTRGQQVTLRCSSQSGHNTVSWYQQALGQGPQFIFQYYREEENGRGNFPPRFSGLQFPNYSSELNVNALELDDSALYLCASSLETGWYGYTFGSGTRLTVV.